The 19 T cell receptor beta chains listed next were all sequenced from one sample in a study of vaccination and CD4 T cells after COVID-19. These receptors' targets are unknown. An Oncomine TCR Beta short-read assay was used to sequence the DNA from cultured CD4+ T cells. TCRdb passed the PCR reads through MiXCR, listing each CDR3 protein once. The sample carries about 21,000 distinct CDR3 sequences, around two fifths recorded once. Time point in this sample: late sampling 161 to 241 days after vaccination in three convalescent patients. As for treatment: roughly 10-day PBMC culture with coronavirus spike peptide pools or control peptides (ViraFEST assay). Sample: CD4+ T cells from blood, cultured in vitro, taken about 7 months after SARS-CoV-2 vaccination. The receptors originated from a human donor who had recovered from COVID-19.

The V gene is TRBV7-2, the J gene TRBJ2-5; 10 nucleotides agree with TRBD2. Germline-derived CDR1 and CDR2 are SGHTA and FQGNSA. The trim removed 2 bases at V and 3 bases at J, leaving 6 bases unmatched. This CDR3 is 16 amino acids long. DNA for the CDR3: TGTGCCAGCAGCTTACCGGCTAGCGGGAGAAAAGAGACCCAGTACTTC. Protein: CASSLPASGRKETQYF. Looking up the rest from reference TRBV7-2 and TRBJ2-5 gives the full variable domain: GAGVSQSPSNKVTEKGKDVELRCDPISGHTALYWYRQSLGQGLEFLIYFQGNSAPDKSGLPSDRFSAERTGGSVSTLTIQRTQQEDSAVYLCASSLPASGRKETQYFGPGTRLLVL.

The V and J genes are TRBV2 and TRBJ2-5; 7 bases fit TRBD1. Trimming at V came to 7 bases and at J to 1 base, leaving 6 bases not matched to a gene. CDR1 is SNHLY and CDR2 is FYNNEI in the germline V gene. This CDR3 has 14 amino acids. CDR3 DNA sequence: TGTGCCAGCACCCGGAGACAGGGCCAAGAGACCCAGTACTTC. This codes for CASTRRQGQETQYF.

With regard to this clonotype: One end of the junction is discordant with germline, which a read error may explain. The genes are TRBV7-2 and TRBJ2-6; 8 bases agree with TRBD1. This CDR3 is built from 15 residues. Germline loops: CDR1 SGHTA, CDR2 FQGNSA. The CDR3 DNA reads TGTGCCAGCAGCCCGGACAGGGCCGGGGCCAGCGTCCTGACTTTC. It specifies CASSPDRAGASVLTF.

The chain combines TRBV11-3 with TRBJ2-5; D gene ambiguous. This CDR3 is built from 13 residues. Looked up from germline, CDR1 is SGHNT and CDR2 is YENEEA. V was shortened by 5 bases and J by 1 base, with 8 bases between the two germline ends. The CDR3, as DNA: TGTGCCAGCAGCCGGACGGGCCAAGAGACCCAGTACTTC. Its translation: CASSRTGQETQYF. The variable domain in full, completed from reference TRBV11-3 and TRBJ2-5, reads EAGVVQSPRYKIIEKKQPVAFWCNPISGHNTLYWYLQNLGQGPELLIRYENEEAVDDSQLPKDRFSAERLKGVDSTLKIQPAELGDSAVYLCASSRTGQETQYFGPGTRLLVL.

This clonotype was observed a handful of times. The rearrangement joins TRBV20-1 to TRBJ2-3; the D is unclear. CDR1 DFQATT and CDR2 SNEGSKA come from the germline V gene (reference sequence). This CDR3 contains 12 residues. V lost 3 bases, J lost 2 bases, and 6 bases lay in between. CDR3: CSASGTTDTQYF. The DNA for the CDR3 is TGCAGTGCTAGTGGTACCACAGATACGCAGTATTTT.

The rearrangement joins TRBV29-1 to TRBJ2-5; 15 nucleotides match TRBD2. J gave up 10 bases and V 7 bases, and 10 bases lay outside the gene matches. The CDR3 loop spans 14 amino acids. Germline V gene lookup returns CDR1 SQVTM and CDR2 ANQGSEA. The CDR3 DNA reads TGCAGCGCACGGAAGGGACTAGCGGGAGGACACCAGTACTTC. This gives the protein CSARKGLAGGHQYF.

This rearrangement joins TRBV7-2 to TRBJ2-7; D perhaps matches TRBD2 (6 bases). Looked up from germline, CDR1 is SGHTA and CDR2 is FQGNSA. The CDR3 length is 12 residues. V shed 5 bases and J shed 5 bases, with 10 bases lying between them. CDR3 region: CASSPPGDEQYF. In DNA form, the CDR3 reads TGTGCCAGCAGCCCCCCGGGGGACGAGCAGTACTTC.

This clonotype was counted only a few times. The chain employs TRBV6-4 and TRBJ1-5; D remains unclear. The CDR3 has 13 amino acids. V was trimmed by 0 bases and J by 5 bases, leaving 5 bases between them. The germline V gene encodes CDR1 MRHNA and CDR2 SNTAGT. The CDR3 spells CASSDSIHQPQHF. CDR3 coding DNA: TGTGCCAGCAGTGACTCGATTCATCAGCCCCAGCATTTT.

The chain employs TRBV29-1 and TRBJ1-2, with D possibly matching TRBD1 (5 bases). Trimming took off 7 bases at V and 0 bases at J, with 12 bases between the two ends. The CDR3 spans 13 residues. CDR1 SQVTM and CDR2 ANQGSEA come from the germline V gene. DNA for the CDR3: TGCAGCGCCCAGGGATTAGCTAACTATGGCTACACCTTC. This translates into CSAQGLANYGYTF.

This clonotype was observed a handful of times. CDR3 loop: CASRQAGSNYGYTF. The CDR3 DNA follows: TGTGCCAGCAGGCAAGCCGGGAGCAACTATGGCTACACCTTC. The V call is TRBV6-1, the J call TRBJ1-2, with D hard to call. CDR1 and CDR2 from the germline V gene are MNHNS and SASEGT. V was trimmed by 6 bases and J by 2 bases, leaving 13 bases between them. The CDR3 runs 14 residues.

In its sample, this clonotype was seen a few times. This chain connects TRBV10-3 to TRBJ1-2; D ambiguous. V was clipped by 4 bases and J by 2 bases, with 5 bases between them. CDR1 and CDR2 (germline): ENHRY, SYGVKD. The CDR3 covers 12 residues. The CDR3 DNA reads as TGTGCCATCAGTGGACAAAACTATGGCTACACCTTC. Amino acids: CAISGQNYGYTF.

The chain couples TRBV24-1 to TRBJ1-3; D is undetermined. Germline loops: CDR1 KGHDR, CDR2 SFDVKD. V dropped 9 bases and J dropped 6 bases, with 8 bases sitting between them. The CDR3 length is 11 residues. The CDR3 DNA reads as TGTGCCACCTCGAGGTCAAACACCATATATTTT. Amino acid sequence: CATSRSNTIYF.

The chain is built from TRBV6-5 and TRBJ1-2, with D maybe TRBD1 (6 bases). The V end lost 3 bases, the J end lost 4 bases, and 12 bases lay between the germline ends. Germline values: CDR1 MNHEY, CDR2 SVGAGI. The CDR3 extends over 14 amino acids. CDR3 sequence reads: CASSYGGAPYGYTF. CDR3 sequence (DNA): TGTGCCAGCAGTTATGGGGGGGCTCCCTATGGCTACACCTTC.

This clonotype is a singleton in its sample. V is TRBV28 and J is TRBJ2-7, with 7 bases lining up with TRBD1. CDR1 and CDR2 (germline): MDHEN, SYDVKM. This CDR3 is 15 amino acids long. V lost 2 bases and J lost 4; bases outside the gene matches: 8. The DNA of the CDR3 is TGTGCCAGCAGTTTAACTGGGACAGACTATTACGAGCAGTACTTC. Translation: CASSLTGTDYYEQYF.

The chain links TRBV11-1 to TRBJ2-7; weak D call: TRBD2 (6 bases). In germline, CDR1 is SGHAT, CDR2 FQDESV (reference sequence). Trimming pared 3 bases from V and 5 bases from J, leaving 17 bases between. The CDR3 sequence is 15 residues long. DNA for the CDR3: TGTGCCAGCAGCTTGACGGGAGTAATCCCCAACGAGCAGTACTTC. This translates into CASSLTGVIPNEQYF.

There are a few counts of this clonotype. The CDR3 spells CASSQQGVNTEAFF. CDR3 DNA: TGTGCCAGCAGTCAACAGGGAGTGAACACTGAAGCTTTCTTT. This chain connects TRBV6-1 to TRBJ1-1; D is possibly TRBD1 (6 bases). The V and J ends lost 5 bases and 0 bases respectively, with 10 bases between them. Germline V gives CDR1 MNHNS, CDR2 SASEGT. The CDR3 runs 14 residues.

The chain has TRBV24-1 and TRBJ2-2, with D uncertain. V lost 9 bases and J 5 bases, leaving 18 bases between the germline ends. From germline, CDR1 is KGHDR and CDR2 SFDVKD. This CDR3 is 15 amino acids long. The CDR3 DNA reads TGTGCCACCGGGCCAGGTGCCTTTAGGACCGGGGAGCTGTTTTTT. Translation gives CATGPGAFRTGELFF.

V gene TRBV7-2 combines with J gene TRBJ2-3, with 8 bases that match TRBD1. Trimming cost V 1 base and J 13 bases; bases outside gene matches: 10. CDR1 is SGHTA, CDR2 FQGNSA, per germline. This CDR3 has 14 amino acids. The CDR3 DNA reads TGTGCCAGCAGCTTAGGGGACAGGATCCGAGCGGAGTATTTT. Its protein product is CASSLGDRIRAEYF.

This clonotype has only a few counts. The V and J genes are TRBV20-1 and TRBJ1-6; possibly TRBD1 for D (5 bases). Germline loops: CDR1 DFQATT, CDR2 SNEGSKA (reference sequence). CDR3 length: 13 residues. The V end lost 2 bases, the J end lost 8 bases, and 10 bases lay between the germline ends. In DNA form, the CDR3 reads TGCAGTGCTAGACGGGGGTATGATTCACCCCTCCACTTT. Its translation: CSARRGYDSPLHF.